Presented here are 29 T cell receptor beta chains from one specimen sequenced in a study of memory CD8 T cells in hepatitis C reinfection. This table comes from immunoSEQ multiplex PCR, and its TCRdb copy is limited to in-frame clones, with some not included. The sample lists tens of thousands of clones; roughly 91% were seen once. Sample time point: pre-reinfection, 55 to 20 weeks before reinfection detection. Sorted cells were sequenced directly ex vivo without any in vitro expansion. Sequencing input: naive CD8+ T cells sorted from blood. All receptors come from a man younger than 35 with hepatitis C virus infection.

This chain connects TRBV10-2 to TRBJ2-5; TRBD2 matches 11 bases. V trimming: 0 bases; J trimming: 4 bases; junction bases outside the gene matches: 4. There are 16 residues in the CDR3. Germline V gives CDR1 WSHSY, CDR2 SAAADI. The CDR3 DNA follows: TGCGCCAGCAGTGAGTCGAGTAGCGGGGGGGCAGAGACCCAGTACTTC. Translating it yields CASSESSSGGAETQYF.

The chain carries TRBV9 and TRBJ1-2, with D tentatively TRBD1 (5 bases). This CDR3 contains 16 residues. CDR1 is SGDLS, CDR2 YYNGEE, per germline. The V gene lost 0 bases and the J gene lost 4 bases, with 16 bases spanning the gap. The CDR3, as DNA: TGTGCCAGCAGCGTAGAGAACAGGTTGGGCGCCTATGGCTACACCTTC. It is translated as CASSVENRLGAYGYTF.

The chain combines TRBV6-1 with TRBJ2-5; D might be TRBD1 (6 bases). The last part of the DNA fits TRBJ2-7 better; the J call may be wrong. From germline, CDR1 is MNHNS and CDR2 SASEGT. The CDR3 is 13 amino acids. CDR3 amino acids: CASSLGQTYEQYF. The CDR3 bases are TGTGCCAGCAGCCTGGGACAAACCTACGAGCAGTACTTC.

The chain joins TRBV7-9 to TRBJ2-4; 9 bases are shared with TRBD1. The CDR3 is 17 amino acids. Germline values: CDR1 SEHNR, CDR2 FQNEAQ (reference sequence). V was clipped by 5 bases and J by 0 bases; unmatched bases: 8. The CDR3, as DNA: TGTGCCAGCAGCCGAACAACAGGGGGCCCAGCCAAAAACATTCAGTACTTC. Translated, it gives CASSRTTGGPAKNIQYF.

This clone was seen just once. The chain recombines TRBV19 with TRBJ2-1, with D possibly being TRBD2 (6 bases). V lost 11 bases, J lost 9 bases, and 17 bases lay in between. Germline values: CDR1 LNHDA, CDR2 SQIVND (reference sequence). The CDR3 consists of 12 residues. The CDR3 coding sequence is TGTGCCTCCGGGGCGGGGATTTTTGAGCAGTTCTTC. Translated: CASGAGIFEQFF.

The chain links TRBV4-1 to TRBJ2-2, with 9 nucleotides matching TRBD1. V lost 2 bases, J lost 6 bases, and 4 bases stayed unmatched. The CDR3 consists of 15 residues. In germline, CDR1 is MGHRA, CDR2 YSYEKL. CDR3 in DNA: TGCGCCAGCAGCCAATGGACAGGGGTGGCCGGGGAGCTGTTTTTT. Protein: CASSQWTGVAGELFF.

J is TRBJ2-7 and V is TRBV6-1; TRBD2 might be the D (5 bases). The CDR3 length is 11 residues. V shed 8 bases and J shed 9 bases, with 14 bases lying between them. Germline assignment: CDR1 MNHNS and CDR2 SASEGT. The DNA of the CDR3 is TGTGCCAGCCGGGATGAATGGGGGCAGTACGTC. Protein sequence: CASRDEWGQYV.

The chain employs TRBV15 and TRBJ2-3, with TRBD1 as a possible D gene (6 bases). Trimming pared 7 bases from V and 0 bases from J, leaving 8 bases between. CDR1 and CDR2 from the germline V gene are LNHNV and YYDKDF (reference sequence). There are 13 residues in the CDR3. This CDR3 is CATKDSSTDTQYF. The CDR3 DNA reads as TGTGCCACCAAGGACAGTAGCACAGATACGCAGTATTTT.

The chain combines TRBV2 with TRBJ1-5, with TRBD1 matching 7 bases. The V gene end was trimmed by 6 bases and the J gene end by 0 bases; junction bases not matched to a gene: 11. The CDR3 spans 17 residues. The germline CDR1 and CDR2 sequences are SNHLY and FYNNEI. The CDR3 DNA sequence: TGTGCCAGCAGCAAACAGCCAGGGGGGTATAGCAATCAGCCCCAGCATTTT. This gives the protein CASSKQPGGYSNQPQHF.

The V gene is TRBV28, the J gene TRBJ2-5; 7 bases are a match to TRBD1. TRBJ2-7 matches the DNA end more closely, so the J call is doubtful. This CDR3 contains 15 residues. Germline V lookup: CDR1 MDHEN, CDR2 SYDVKM. The CDR3 bases are TGTGCCAGCAGTCTGTCGACAGGGTTCTCCTACGAGCAGTACTTC. Encoded protein: CASSLSTGFSYEQYF.

The J gene is TRBJ1-5, the V gene TRBV6-1, with D tentatively TRBD1 (5 bases). Germline V lookup: CDR1 MNHNS, CDR2 SASEGT. The CDR3 covers 12 residues. The V end lost 5 bases, the J end lost 5 bases, and 7 bases lay between the germline ends. The CDR3 DNA is TGTGCCAGCAGTCCAGGGTATCAGCCCCAGCATTTT. It yields the protein CASSPGYQPQHF.

This clone has a single count. The chain recombines TRBV19 with TRBJ1-1, with D perhaps TRBD1 (5 bases). Germline V gives CDR1 LNHDA, CDR2 SQIVND (reference sequence). V was pared by 6 bases and J by 4 bases, with 12 bases between. The CDR3 is 13 amino acids. The CDR3 loop is CASSTNGGTEAFF. CDR3 nucleotides: TGTGCCAGTAGCACGAACGGGGGCACTGAAGCTTTCTTT.

The chain recombines TRBV11-2 with TRBJ2-3; 7 positions match TRBD2. The CDR3 is made up of 15 amino acids. Germline lookup yields CDR1 SGHAT and CDR2 FQNNGV. Losses at the gene ends were 4 bases for V and 6 bases for J; bases not matched to a gene: 10. The DNA for the CDR3 is TGTGCCAGCAGCTCTCCTATGCTAGCGGACGATACGCAGTATTTT. Translating it yields CASSSPMLADDTQYF.

Turning to this clone: This sample also contains other DNA sequences that code for the same CDR3. This chain uses TRBV5-1 with TRBJ1-4, with TRBD1 matching over 11 bases. J lost 5 bases, V lost 0 bases, and 0 bases had no gene match. The CDR3 is 15 amino acids. CDR1 is SGHRS, CDR2 YFSETQ, per germline. CDR3 DNA: TGCGCCAGCAGCTTGGGGGACAGGGGGAATGAAAAACTGTTTTTT. Translation gives CASSLGDRGNEKLFF.

The rearrangement uses TRBV27 and TRBJ2-2; TRBD1 might be the D (6 bases). V lost 1 base, J lost 7 bases, and 10 bases lay in between. The CDR3 covers 14 residues. Germline V lookup: CDR1 MNHEY, CDR2 SMNVEV (reference sequence). In nucleotides, the CDR3 is TGTGCCAGCAGTTTATTGGGGGCGGGCGGGGAGCTGTTTTTT. Translation gives CASSLLGAGGELFF.

V usage is TRBV2 and J usage is TRBJ2-7; D is uncertain. CDR1 is SNHLY and CDR2 is FYNNEI in the germline V gene. Trimming cost V 8 bases and J 3 bases, with 5 bases left between them. This CDR3 contains 10 residues. The CDR3 nucleotides read TGTGCCAGCGCCGGCTACGAGCAGTACTTC. It translates to CASAGYEQYF.

This chain uses TRBV7-9 with TRBJ2-3; 8 bases line up with TRBD2. V trimming: 1 base; J trimming: 6 bases; junction bases outside the gene matches: 9. The germline gives CDR1 SEHNR, CDR2 FQNEAQ (reference sequence). CDR3 size: 16 residues. CDR3 sequence (DNA): TGTGCCAGCAGCTTAGTCGCTAGCGGGCCCCCCGATACGCAGTATTTT. Translated, it gives CASSLVASGPPDTQYF.

The chain has TRBV7-9 and TRBJ2-7; D ambiguous. Germline CDR1 and CDR2: SEHNR and FQNEAQ (reference sequence). V lost 5 bases and J 9 bases, leaving 11 bases between the germline ends. The CDR3 consists of 11 residues. CDR3 residues: CASSALTGQYF. CDR3 sequence (DNA): TGTGCCAGCAGCGCCCTTACGGGGCAGTACTTC. Based on the CDR3 plus reference TRBV7-9 and TRBJ2-7, the full variable domain is DTGVSQNPRHKITKRGQNVTFRCDPISEHNRLYWYRQTLGQGPEFLTYFQNEAQLEKSRLLSDRFSAERPKGSFSTLEIQRTEQGDSAMYLCASSALTGQYFGPGTRLTVT.

V usage is TRBV2 and J usage is TRBJ2-3; 12 nucleotides agree with TRBD2. V shed 8 bases and J 1 base; nucleotides not matched to a gene: 4. The germline V gene encodes CDR1 SNHLY and CDR2 FYNNEI. The CDR3 has 15 residues. CDR3 loop: CASQRLAGGTDTQYF. The DNA of the CDR3 is TGTGCCAGCCAAAGACTAGCGGGGGGCACAGATACGCAGTATTTT.

This chain links TRBV7-9 with TRBJ2-2; unclear D gene. The CDR3 has 11 amino acids. Trimming shortened V by 6 bases and J by 9 bases, and 8 bases separated the two germline ends. Germline lookup yields CDR1 SEHNR and CDR2 FQNEAQ (reference sequence). The CDR3 DNA follows: TGTGCCAGCAGGCCAGGCCGGGAGCTGTTTTTT. This sequence encodes CASRPGRELFF.

In its sample, this clone was seen a few times. This chain links TRBV5-8 with TRBJ1-1, with 7 positions matching TRBD1. Per the germline V gene, CDR1 is SGHTS and CDR2 is YDEGEE. Trimming cost V 6 bases and J 5 bases; bases outside gene matches: 13. The CDR3 is made up of 15 amino acids. In nucleotides, the CDR3 is TGTGCCAGCACTCGCCGGGGCACAGGGGAGACTGAAGCTTTCTTT. Encoded protein: CASTRRGTGETEAFF.

This clone was picked up one time. The rearrangement links TRBV19 to TRBJ2-3; a possible D gene is TRBD2 (6 bases). CDR3 length: 16 residues. V lost 1 base and J 0 bases, leaving 11 bases between the germline ends. Germline-derived CDR1 and CDR2 are LNHDA and SQIVND (reference sequence). Here the CDR3 reads CASSIVGDLSTDTQYF. The CDR3 DNA is TGTGCCAGTAGTATAGTAGGGGACTTAAGCACAGATACGCAGTATTTT.

The rearrangement uses TRBV30 and TRBJ1-1, with a weak D call TRBD1 (5 bases). Germline lookup yields CDR1 GTSNPN and CDR2 SVGIG (reference sequence). The CDR3 sequence is 14 residues long. The V end lost 3 bases, the J end lost 5 bases, and 16 bases lay between the germline ends. The CDR3 protein is CAWSQGPGGTEAFF. Here the CDR3 DNA reads TGTGCCTGGAGCCAGGGCCCTGGGGGGACTGAAGCTTTCTTT.

The genes are TRBV19 and TRBJ1-1; 7 bases fit TRBD1. Trimming at V came to 6 bases and at J to 3 bases, leaving 10 bases not matched to a gene. This CDR3 contains 15 residues. Germline-derived CDR1 and CDR2 are LNHDA and SQIVND (reference sequence). CDR3 DNA: TGTGCCAGTAGCGTAGGGGGCCCGGGGGACACTGAAGCTTTCTTT. It translates to CASSVGGPGDTEAFF.

This sequence joins TRBV10-2 and TRBJ2-7; D remains unclear. Trimming took off 0 bases at V and 0 bases at J, with 12 bases between the two ends. Germline CDR1 WSHSY, CDR2 SAAADI. The length of the CDR3 is 16 residues. CDR3 protein: CASSESSPGTSYEQYV. CDR3 in DNA: TGCGCCAGCAGTGAGTCGAGTCCAGGTACCTCCTACGAGCAGTACGTC.

This chain connects TRBV7-2 to TRBJ2-3; 8 bases align to TRBD2. J lost 0 bases, V lost 5 bases, and 10 bases had no gene match. In germline, CDR1 is SGHTA, CDR2 FQGNSA. This CDR3 region has 17 residues. The DNA for the CDR3 is TGTGCCAGCAGCACCGGGACTAGGCTATCTAGCACAGATACGCAGTATTTT. Amino acid sequence: CASSTGTRLSSTDTQYF.

The chain joins TRBV29-1 to TRBJ2-1; 7 nucleotides align to TRBD2. Germline V gives CDR1 SQVTM, CDR2 ANQGSEA. The CDR3 runs 12 residues. V was clipped by 7 bases and J by 5 bases; unmatched bases: 5. Here the CDR3 reads CSAQRGDNEQFF. In DNA, the CDR3 is TGCAGCGCCCAACGGGGGGACAATGAGCAGTTCTTC.

V usage is TRBV6-1 and J usage is TRBJ2-2; D ambiguous. The CDR3 is made up of 14 amino acids. Germline-derived CDR1 and CDR2 are MNHNS and SASEGT. V lost 1 base and J 7 bases, leaving 10 bases between the germline ends. The CDR3 coding sequence is TGTGCCAGCAGTGAAGGAGATGATTACGGGGAGCTGTTTTTT. This gives the protein CASSEGDDYGELFF.

The chain couples TRBV29-1 to TRBJ2-1; a weak D match, TRBD2 (6 bases). Deletions cut 5 bases from V and 1 base from J, with 12 bases between. The germline CDR1 and CDR2 sequences are SQVTM and ANQGSEA. The CDR3 consists of 14 residues. CDR3 bases: TGCAGCGTTCCAGCGGGTATATCCTACAATGAGCAGTTCTTC. This codes for CSVPAGISYNEQFF.